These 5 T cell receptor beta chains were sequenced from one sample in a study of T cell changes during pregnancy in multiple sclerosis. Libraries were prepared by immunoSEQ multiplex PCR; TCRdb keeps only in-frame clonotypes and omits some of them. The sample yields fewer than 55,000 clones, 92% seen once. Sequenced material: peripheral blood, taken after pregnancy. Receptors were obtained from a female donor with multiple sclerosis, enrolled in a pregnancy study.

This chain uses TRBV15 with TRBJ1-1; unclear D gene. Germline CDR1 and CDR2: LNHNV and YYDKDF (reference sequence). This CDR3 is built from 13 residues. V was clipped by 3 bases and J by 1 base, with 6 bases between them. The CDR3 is CATSRPGNTEAFF. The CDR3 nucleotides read TGTGCCACCAGCAGGCCGGGGAACACTGAAGCTTTCTTT.

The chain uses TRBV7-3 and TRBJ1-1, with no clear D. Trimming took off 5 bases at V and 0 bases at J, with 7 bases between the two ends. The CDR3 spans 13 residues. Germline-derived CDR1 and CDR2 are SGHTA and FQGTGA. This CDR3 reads CASSPTLNTEAFF. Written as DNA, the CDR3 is TGTGCCAGCAGCCCGACATTGAACACTGAAGCTTTCTTT.

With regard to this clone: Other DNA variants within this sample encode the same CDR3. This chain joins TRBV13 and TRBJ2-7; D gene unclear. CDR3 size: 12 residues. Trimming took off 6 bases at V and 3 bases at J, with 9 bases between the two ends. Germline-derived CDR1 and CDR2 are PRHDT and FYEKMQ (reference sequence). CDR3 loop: CASSRNSYEQYF. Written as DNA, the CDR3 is TGTGCCAGCAGTCGGAACAGCTACGAGCAGTACTTC.

The CDR3 here is CASSTKQGEKLFF. The CDR3 region has the DNA TGTGCCAGTAGTACTAAACAGGGGGAAAAACTGTTTTTT. The gene calls are TRBV19 and TRBJ1-4; 7 bases agree with TRBD1. Looked up from germline, CDR1 is LNHDA and CDR2 is SQIVND (reference sequence). The CDR3 covers 13 residues. V lost 4 bases to trimming and J lost 8 bases; unmatched junction nucleotides: 4.

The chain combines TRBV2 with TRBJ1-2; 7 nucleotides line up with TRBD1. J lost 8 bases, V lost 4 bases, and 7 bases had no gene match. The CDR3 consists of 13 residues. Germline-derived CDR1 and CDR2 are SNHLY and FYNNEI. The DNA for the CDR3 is TGTGCCAGCAGTGTAAAGGGGGCGGGAGGCTACACCTTC. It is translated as CASSVKGAGGYTF.